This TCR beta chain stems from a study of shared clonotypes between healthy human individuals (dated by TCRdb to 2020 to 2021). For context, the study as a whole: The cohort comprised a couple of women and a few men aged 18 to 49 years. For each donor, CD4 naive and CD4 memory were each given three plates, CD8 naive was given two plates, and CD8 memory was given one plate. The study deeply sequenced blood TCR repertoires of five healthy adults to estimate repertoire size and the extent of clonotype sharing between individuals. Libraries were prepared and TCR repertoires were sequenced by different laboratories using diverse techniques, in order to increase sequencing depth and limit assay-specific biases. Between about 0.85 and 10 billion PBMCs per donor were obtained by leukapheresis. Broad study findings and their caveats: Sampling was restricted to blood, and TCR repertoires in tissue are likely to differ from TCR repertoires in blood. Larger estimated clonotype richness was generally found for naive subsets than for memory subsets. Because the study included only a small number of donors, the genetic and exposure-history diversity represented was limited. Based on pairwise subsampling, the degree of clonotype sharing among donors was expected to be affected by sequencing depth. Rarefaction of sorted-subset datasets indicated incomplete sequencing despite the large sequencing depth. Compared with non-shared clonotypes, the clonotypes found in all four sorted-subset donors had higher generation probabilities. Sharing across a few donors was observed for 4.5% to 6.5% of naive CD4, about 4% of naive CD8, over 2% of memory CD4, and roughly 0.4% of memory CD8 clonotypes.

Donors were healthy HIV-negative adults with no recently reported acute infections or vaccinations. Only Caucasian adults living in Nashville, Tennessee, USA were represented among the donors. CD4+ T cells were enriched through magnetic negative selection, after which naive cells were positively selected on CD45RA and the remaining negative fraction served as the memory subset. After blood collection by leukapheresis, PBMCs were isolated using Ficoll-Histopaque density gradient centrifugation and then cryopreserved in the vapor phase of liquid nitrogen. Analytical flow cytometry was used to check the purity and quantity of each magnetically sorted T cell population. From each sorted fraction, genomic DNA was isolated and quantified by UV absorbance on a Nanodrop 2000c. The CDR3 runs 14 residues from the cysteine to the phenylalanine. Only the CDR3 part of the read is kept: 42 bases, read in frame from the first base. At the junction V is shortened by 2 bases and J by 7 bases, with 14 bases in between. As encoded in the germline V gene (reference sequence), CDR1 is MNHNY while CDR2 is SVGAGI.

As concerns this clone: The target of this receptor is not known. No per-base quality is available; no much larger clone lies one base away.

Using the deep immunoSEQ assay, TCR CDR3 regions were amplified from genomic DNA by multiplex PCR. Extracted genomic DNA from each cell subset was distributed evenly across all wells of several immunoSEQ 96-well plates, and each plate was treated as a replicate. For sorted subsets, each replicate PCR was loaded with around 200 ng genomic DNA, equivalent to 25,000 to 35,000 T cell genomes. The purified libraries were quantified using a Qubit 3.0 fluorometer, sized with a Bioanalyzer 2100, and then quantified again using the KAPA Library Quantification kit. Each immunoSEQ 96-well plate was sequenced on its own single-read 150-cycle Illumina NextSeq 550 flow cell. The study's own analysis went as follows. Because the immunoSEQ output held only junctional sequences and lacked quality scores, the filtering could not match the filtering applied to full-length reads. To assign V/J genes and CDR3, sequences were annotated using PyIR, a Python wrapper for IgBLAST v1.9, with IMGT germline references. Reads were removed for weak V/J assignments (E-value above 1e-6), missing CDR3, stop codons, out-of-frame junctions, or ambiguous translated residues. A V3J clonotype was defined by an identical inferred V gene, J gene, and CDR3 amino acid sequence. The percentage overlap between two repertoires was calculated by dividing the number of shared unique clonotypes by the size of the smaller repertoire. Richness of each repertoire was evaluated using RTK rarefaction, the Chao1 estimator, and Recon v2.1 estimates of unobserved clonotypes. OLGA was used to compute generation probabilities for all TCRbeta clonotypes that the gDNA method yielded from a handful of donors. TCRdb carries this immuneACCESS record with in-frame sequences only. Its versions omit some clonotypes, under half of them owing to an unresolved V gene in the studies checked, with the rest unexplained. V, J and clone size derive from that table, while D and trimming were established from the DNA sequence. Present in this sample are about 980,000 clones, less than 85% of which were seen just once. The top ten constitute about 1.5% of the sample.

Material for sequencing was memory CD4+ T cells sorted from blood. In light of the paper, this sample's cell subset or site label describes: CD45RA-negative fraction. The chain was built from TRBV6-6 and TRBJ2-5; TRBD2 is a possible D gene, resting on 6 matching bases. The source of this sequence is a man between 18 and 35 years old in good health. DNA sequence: TGTGCCAGCAGTTACCCGGACATCGGGAGGACCCAGTACTTC. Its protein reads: CASSYPDIGRTQYF.